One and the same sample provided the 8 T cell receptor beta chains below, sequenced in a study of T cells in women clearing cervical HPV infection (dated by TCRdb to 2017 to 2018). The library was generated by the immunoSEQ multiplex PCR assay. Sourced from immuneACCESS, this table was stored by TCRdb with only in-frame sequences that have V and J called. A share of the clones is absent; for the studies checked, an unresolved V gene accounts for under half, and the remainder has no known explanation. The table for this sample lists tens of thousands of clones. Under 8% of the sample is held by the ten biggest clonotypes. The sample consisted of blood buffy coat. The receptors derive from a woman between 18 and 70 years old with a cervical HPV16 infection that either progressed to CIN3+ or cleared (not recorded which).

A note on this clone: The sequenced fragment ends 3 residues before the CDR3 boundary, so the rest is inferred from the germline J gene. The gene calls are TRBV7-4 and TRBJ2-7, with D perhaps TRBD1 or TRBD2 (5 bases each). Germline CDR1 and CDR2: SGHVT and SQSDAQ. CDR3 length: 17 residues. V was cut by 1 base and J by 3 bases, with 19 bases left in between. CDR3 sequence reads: CASSLEVEGRRGYEQYF. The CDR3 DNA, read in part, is TGTGCCAGCAGCTTAGAGGTCGAGGGGCGACGAGGCTACGAG.

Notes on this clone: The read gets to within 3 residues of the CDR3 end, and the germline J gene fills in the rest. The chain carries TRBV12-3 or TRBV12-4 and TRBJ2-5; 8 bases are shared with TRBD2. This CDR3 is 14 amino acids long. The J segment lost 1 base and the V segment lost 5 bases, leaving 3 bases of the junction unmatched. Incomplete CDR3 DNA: TGTGCCAGCAGTACCCTAGCGGGCCAAGAGACC. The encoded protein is CASSTLAGQET. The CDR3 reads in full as CASSTLAGQETQYF.

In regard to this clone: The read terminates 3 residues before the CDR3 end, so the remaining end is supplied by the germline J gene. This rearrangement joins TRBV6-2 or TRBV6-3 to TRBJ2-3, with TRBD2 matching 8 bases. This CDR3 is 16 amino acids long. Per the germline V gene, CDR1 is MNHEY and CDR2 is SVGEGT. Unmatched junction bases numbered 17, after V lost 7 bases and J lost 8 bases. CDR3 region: CASITPGGALSGTQYF. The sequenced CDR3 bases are TGTGCCAGCATCACGCCGGGGGGGGCCCTCTCAGGTACG.

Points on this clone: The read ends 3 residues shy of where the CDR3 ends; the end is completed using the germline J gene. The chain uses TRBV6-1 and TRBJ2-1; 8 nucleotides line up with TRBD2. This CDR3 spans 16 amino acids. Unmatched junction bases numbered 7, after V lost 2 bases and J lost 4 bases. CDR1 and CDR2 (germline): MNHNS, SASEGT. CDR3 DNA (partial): TGTGCCAGCAGTGAAAATTCGGGGGGGGTTTACAATGAG. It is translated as CASSENSGGVYNE. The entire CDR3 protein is CASSENSGGVYNEQFF.

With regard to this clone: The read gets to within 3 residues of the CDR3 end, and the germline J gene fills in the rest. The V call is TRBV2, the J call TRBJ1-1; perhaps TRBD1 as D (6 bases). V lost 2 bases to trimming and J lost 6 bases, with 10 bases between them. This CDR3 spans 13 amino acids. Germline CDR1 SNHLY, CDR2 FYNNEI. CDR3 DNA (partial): TGTGCCAGCAGTGAAACAGGGCGGGCTGAA. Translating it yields CASSETGRAE. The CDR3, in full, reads CASSETGRAEAFF.

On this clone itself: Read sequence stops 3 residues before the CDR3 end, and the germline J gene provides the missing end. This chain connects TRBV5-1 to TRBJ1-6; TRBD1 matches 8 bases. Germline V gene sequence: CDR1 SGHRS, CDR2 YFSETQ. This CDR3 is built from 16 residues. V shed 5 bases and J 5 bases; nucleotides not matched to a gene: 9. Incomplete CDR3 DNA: TGCGCCAGCAGAGACCTGAGACAGGGGAATAATTCACCC. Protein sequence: CASRDLRQGNNSP. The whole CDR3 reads CASRDLRQGNNSPLHF.

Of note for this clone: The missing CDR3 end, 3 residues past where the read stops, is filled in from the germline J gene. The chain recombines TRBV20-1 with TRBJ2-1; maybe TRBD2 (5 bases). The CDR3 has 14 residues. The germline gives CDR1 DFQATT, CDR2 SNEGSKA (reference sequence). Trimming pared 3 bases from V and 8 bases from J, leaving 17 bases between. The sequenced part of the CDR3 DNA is TGCAGTGCTAGGGGCGGGTGGTCGTCCCATGAG. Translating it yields CSARGGWSSHE. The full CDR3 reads CSARGGWSSHEQFF.

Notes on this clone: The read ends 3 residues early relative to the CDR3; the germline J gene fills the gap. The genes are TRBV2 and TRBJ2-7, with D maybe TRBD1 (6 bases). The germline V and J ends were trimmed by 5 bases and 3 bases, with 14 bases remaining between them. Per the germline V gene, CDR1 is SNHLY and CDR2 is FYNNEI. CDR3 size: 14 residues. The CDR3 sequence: CASSTGMQLYEQYF. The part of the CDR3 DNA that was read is TGTGCCAGCAGTACAGGGATGCAACTCTACGAG.